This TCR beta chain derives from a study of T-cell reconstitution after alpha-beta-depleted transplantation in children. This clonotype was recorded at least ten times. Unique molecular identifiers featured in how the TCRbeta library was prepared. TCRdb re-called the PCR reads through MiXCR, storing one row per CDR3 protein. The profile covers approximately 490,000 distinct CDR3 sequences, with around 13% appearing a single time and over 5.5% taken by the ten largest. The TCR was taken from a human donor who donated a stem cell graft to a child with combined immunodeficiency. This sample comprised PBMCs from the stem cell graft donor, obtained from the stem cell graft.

The CDR3 region has the DNA TGTGCCAGCAGCTGGCCCGAGGGCGGTTACGAGCAGTACTTC. Its protein product is CASSWPEGGYEQYF. The chain has TRBV7-9 and TRBJ2-7; a weak D match, TRBD2 (5 bases). The CDR3 loop spans 14 amino acids. Germline-derived CDR1 and CDR2 are SEHNR and FQNEAQ (reference sequence). Trimming left V 4 bases short and J 4 bases short, with 14 bases between.